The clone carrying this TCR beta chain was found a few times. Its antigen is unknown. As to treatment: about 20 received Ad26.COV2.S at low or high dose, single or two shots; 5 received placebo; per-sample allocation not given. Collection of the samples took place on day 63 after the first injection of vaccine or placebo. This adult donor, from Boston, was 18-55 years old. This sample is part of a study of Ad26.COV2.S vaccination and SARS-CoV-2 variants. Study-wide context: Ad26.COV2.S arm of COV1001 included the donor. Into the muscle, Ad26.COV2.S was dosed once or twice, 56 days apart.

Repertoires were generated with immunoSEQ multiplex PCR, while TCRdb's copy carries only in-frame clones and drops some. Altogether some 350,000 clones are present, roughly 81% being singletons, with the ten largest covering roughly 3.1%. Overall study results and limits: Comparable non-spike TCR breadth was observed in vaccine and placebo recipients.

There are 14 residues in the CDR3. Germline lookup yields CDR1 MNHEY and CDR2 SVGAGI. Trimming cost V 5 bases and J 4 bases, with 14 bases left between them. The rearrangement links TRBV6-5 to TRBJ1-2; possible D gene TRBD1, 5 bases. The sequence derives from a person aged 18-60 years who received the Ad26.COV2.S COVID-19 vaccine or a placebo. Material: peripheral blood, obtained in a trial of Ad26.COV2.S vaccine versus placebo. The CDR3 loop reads CASSRDAAVYGYTF. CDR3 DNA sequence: TGTGCCAGCAGTAGGGACGCCGCTGTCTATGGCTACACCTTC.